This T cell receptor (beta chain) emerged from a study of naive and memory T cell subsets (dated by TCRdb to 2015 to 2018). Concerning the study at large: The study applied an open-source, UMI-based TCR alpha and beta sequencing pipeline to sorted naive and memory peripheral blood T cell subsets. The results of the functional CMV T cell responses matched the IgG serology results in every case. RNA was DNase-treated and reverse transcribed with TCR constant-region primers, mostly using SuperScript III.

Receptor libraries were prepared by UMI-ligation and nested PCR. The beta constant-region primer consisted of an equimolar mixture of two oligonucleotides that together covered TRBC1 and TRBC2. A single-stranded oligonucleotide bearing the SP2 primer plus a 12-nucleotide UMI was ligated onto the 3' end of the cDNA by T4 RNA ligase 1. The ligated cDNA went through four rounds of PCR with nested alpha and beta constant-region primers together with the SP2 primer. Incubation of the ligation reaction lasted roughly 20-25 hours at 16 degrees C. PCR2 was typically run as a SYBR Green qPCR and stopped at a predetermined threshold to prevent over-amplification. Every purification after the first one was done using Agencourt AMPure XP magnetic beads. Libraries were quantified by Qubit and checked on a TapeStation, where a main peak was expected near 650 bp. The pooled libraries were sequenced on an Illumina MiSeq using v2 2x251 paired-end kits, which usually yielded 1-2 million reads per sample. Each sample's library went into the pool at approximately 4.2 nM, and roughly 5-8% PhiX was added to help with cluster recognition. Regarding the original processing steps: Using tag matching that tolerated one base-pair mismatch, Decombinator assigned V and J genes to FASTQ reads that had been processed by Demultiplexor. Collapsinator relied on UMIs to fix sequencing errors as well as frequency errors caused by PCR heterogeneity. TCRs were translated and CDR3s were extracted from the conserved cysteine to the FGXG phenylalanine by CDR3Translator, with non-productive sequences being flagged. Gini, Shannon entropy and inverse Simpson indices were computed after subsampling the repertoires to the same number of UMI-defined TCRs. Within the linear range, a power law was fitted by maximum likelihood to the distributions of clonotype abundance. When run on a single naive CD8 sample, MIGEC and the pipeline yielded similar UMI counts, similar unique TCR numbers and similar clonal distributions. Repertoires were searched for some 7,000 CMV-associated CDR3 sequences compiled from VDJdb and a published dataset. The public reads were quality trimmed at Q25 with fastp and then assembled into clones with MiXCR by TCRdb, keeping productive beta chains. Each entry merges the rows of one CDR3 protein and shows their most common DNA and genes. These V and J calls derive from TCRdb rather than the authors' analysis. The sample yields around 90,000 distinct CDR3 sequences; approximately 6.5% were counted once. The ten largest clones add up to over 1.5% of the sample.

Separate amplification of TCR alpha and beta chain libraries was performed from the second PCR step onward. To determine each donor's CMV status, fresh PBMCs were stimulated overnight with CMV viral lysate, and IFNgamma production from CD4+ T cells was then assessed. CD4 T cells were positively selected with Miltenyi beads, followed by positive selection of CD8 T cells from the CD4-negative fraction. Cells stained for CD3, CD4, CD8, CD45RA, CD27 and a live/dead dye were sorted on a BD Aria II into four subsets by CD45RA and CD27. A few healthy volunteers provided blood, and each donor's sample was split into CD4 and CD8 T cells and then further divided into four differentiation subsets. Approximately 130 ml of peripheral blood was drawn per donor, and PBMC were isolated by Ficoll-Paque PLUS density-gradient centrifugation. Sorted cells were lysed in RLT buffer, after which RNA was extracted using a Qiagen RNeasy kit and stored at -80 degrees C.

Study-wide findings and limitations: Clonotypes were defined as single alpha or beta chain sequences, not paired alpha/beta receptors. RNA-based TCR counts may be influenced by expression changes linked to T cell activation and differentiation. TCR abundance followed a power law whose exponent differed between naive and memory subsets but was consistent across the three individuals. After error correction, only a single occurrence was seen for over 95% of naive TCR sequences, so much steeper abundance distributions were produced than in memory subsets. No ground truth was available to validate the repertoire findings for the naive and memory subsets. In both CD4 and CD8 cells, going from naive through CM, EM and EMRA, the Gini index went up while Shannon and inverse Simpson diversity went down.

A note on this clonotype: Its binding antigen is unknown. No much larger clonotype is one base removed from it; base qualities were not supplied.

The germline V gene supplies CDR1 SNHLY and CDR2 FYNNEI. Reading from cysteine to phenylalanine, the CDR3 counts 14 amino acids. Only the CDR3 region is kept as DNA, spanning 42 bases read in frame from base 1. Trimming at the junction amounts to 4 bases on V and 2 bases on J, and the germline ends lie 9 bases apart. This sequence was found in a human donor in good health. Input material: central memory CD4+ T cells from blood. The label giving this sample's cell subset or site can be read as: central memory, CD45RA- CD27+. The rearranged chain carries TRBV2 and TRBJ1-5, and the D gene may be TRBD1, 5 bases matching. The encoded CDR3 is CASSGEGGNQPQHF. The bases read TGTGCCAGCAGTGGGGAAGGGGGCAATCAGCCCCAGCATTTT.